The rows below give T cell receptor beta chains drawn from one sample of a study of T cells in Graves' hyperthyroidism and ophthalmopathy. MiXCR, applied by TCRdb to the multiplex PCR reads, yields one record per CDR3 protein. This table has hundreds of thousands of distinct CDR3 sequences, roughly 14% appearing once. The source material was blood. The receptor source for this set is a woman aged 40 to 50 with Graves' ophthalmopathy. CDR3s leave out the opening cysteine and the closing phenylalanine or tryptophan.

j_call,v_call,cdr3_aa
TRBJ2-7,TRBV29-1,SVEEGQVVQQY
TRBJ2-2,TRBV28,ASSLLKREDTGELF
TRBJ2-7,TRBV2,ASRPEVYEQY
TRBJ2-5,TRBV15,ATSATLGGPGETQY
TRBJ2-5,TRBV2,ASSEPGPETQY
TRBJ2-7,TRBV12-3/TRBV12-4,ASSWDRYEQY
TRBJ1-2,TRBV30,AWSGAGTGYNYGYT
TRBJ1-5,TRBV6-1,ASSDGRVQPQH
TRBJ2-2,TRBV3-1,ASSQLGTGELF
TRBJ2-7,TRBV6-5,ASSYATSGDYEQY
TRBJ2-7,TRBV7-8,ASSRRPLAGLIYEQY
TRBJ2-7,TRBV20-1,SAKTSGSHEQY
TRBJ2-2,TRBV25-1,ASRASSGRTAGELF
TRBJ2-7,TRBV10-3,AISEKRESYEQY
TRBJ2-4,TRBV7-8,ASSPRTLLEAKNIQY
TRBJ1-1,TRBV12-3/TRBV12-4,ASSAYRIYGTEAF
TRBJ2-7,TRBV2,ASLRGLLTYEQY
TRBJ2-7,TRBV12-5,ASPFTGAYKQY
TRBJ2-5,TRBV29-1,SVVRGFAQETQY
TRBJ2-5,TRBV9,ASSEMAGGGLETQY
TRBJ2-7,TRBV7-6,ASSPKDRRWEQY
TRBJ2-7,TRBV20-1,SASRLAGESYEQY
TRBJ2-2,TRBV15,ATSRAGAHTGELF
TRBJ2-2,TRBV6-5,ASSYGSGELF
TRBJ2-7,TRBV11-3,ASSLGTSGKIEQY
TRBJ2-5,TRBV29-1,SVDLRSGETQY
TRBJ2-7,TRBV7-2,ASSLAAGGTYEQY
TRBJ2-7,TRBV9,ASSEGTAHYYEQY
TRBJ2-2,TRBV6-2/TRBV6-3,ASSRLAHDTGELF
TRBJ2-1,TRBV4-2,ASTGWVGGSYNEQF
TRBJ1-1,TRBV9,ASSVDGTRGTEAF